This entry features one T cell receptor (beta chain) sequence. Its antigen is not known. Assay: immunoSEQ multiplex PCR; the TCRdb copy retains only in-frame clones and omits some. This table has fewer than 35,000 clones, about nine tenths appearing once. CDR3 size: 15 residues. CDR1 and CDR2 (germline): SGHVS, FNYEAQ. With V trimmed by 5 bases and J by 4 bases, 11 bases remained unmatched. The sample belongs to a study of OX40 agonist ivuxolimab in advanced cancers. Study-wide findings and caveats: Patients with a partial response at 0.1-3.0 mg/kg had among the lowest clonal expansion.

The cohort excluded patients with autoimmune disease history or systemic immunosuppression. The chain employs TRBV7-6 and TRBJ2-7; 7 bases map to TRBD1. The source is an adult with an advanced solid tumor such as melanoma, head and neck, liver or kidney cancer. The sequences come from CD4+ or CD8+ T cells sorted from blood, collected in a trial of the OX40 agonist ivuxolimab. CDR3 region: CASSTPRGTYYEQYF. CDR3 coding DNA: TGTGCCAGCAGCACCCCCAGGGGGACATATTACGAGCAGTACTTC.